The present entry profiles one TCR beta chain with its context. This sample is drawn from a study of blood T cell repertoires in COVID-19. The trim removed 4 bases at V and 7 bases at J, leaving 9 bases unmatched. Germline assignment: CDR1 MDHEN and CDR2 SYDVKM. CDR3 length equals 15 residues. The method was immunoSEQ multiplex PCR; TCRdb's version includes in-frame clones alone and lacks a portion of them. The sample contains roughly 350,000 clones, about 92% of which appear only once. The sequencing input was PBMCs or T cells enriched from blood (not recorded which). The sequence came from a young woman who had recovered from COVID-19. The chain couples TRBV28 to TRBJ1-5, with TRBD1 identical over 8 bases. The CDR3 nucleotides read TGTGCCAGCAGTTCAATGACAGGGGCAGGGCAGCCCCAGCATTTT. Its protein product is CASSSMTGAGQPQHF.